This T cell receptor beta chain was observed in a study of prognosis after radiotherapy for stage I lung cancer. Study-level background: The study delivered radiotherapy as SBRT in 3 to 5 fractions, with a biologically effective dose of at least 100 Gy.

The sample holds many counts of this clonotype. The genomic DNA TCR beta CDR3 region underwent two rounds of multiplex PCR. The authors ran first-round PCR with primers specific to each TRBV and TRBJ gene. TCRdb recomputed calls from the multiplex PCR reads with MiXCR, one row per CDR3 protein. The sample shows about 16,000 distinct CDR3 sequences, roughly 31% of them seen only once. CDR1 is SGHDN and CDR2 is FVKESK in the germline V gene. The CDR3 is 13 residues long. V was pared by 1 base and J by 6 bases, with 6 bases between. The chain has TRBV14 and TRBJ1-4, with unresolved D. This specimen consisted of PBMCs, obtained before or after stereotactic body radiation therapy (not recorded which). The TCR sequence derives from a donor over 45 with non-small cell lung cancer. CDR3 nucleotide sequence: TGTGCCAGCAGCCAAGTTGGTCATGAAAAACTGTTTTTT. It is translated as CASSQVGHEKLFF.